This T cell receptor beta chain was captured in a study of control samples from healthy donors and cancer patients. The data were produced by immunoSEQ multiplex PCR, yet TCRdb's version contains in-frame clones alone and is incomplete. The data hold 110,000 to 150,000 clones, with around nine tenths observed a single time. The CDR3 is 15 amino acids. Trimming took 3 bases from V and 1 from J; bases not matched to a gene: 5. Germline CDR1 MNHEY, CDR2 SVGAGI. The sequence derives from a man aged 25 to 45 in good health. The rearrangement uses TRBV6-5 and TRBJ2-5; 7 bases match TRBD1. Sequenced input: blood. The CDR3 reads CASSYTDRAQETQYF. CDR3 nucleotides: TGTGCCAGCAGTTATACAGACAGGGCCCAAGAGACCCAGTACTTC.